Shown below are 8 T cell receptor beta chains from a single sample sequenced in a study of T cell changes during pregnancy in multiple sclerosis. Assay used: immunoSEQ multiplex PCR; TCRdb lists only in-frame clones, some missing. The sample has just under 85,000 clones, approximately 93% seen once. The material sequenced was peripheral blood, taken in the first trimester of pregnancy. The receptors shown here come from a female donor with multiple sclerosis, enrolled in a pregnancy study.

The CDR3 DNA reads as TGTGCCAGCAGCTTCCTAGCGGGAGTAGGGGGCACAGATACGCAGTATTTT. It specifies CASSFLAGVGGTDTQYF. The gene calls are TRBV7-9 and TRBJ2-3; 10 bases are a match to TRBD2. The trim removed 3 bases at V and 1 base at J, leaving 7 bases unmatched. Germline CDR1 is SEHNR and CDR2 is FQNEAQ (reference sequence). The CDR3 consists of 17 residues. Full variable domain (outside the CDR3, taken from reference TRBV7-9 and TRBJ2-3): DTGVSQNPRHKITKRGQNVTFRCDPISEHNRLYWYRQTLGQGPEFLTYFQNEAQLEKSRLLSDRFSAERPKGSFSTLEIQRTEQGDSAMYLCASSFLAGVGGTDTQYFGPGTRLTVL.

The chain couples TRBV5-1 to TRBJ2-3, with D possibly TRBD2 on 5 matching bases. V was cut by 0 bases and J by 0 bases, with 8 bases left in between. This CDR3 contains 15 residues. The V gene's germline CDR1 is SGHRS and CDR2 YFSETQ. The CDR3 protein is CASSLVSASTDTQYF. CDR3 nucleotides: TGCGCCAGCAGCTTGGTTAGCGCGAGCACAGATACGCAGTATTTT.

J is TRBJ1-1 and V is TRBV19, with 11 bases lining up with TRBD1. V trimming: 6 bases; J trimming: 11 bases; junction bases outside the gene matches: 2. This CDR3 comprises 11 residues. Germline V gene data show CDR1 as LNHDA and CDR2 as SQIVND (reference sequence). The CDR3 sequence is CASRGTGGAFF. CDR3 DNA: TGTGCCAGTAGGGGGACAGGGGGGGCTTTCTTT.

The rearrangement links TRBV6-6 to TRBJ2-1; D perhaps matches TRBD1 (6 bases). Trimming pared 2 bases from V and 12 bases from J, leaving 8 bases between. There are 11 residues in the CDR3. Germline V gene data show CDR1 as MNHNY and CDR2 as SVGAGI (reference sequence). The CDR3 protein is CASSYQGPQFF. CDR3 DNA sequence: TGTGCCAGCAGTTACCAGGGGCCGCAGTTCTTC.

The chain combines TRBV27 with TRBJ1-2, with D perhaps TRBD1 (5 bases). This CDR3 region has 13 residues. Trimming removed 5 bases from V and 6 bases from J, with 13 bases in between. CDR1 is MNHEY, CDR2 SMNVEV, per germline (reference sequence). The CDR3 reads CASSGVGGDGYTF. The CDR3 region has the DNA TGTGCCAGCAGTGGGGTGGGGGGTGATGGCTACACCTTC.

V gene TRBV28 combines with J gene TRBJ2-7, with D possibly TRBD2 on 7 matching bases. Germline V gene data show CDR1 as MDHEN and CDR2 as SYDVKM. The CDR3 is made up of 15 amino acids. V lost 7 bases, J lost 3 bases, and 19 bases lay in between. The CDR3 nucleotides read TGTGCCAGCAACCCCTGGGGGGGGCGAAGCTACGAGCAGTACTTC. Protein: CASNPWGGRSYEQYF. The variable domain in full, completed from reference TRBV28 and TRBJ2-7, reads DVKVTQSSRYLVKRTGEKVFLECVQDMDHENMFWYRQDPGLGLRLIYFSYDVKMKEKGDIPEGYSVSREKKERFSLILESASTNQTSMYLCASNPWGGRSYEQYFGPGTRLTVT.

The rearrangement joins TRBV30 to TRBJ2-1, with no clear D. Trimming cost V 3 bases and J 8 bases, with 8 bases left between them. This CDR3 has 11 residues. Germline V gene lookup returns CDR1 GTSNPN and CDR2 SVGIG (reference sequence). The CDR3 DNA reads TGTGCCTGGAGGGTAGTTCATGAGCAGTTCTTC. Protein: CAWRVVHEQFF.

This clone is a singleton in its sample. This chain connects TRBV5-1 to TRBJ2-7, with TRBD1 identical over 7 bases. The germline V gene encodes CDR1 SGHRS and CDR2 YFSETQ. Trimming took 0 bases from V and 3 from J; bases not matched to a gene: 0. The CDR3 has 13 residues. CDR3 protein: CASSLGTGYEQYF. CDR3 sequence (DNA): TGCGCCAGCAGCTTGGGGACAGGCTACGAGCAGTACTTC.